These 20 T cell receptor beta chains originate from one sample sequenced in a study of kidney transplant recipient with SARS-CoV-2 infection (dated by TCRdb to the early 2020s). Sequencer: Illumina MiSeq. TCRdb redid the processing of the public reads, applying fastp at Q25 and MiXCR, and retained in-frame beta chains. Every entry covers one CDR3 protein and lists the most common genes and DNA from its rows. The sample table contains 200,000 to 300,000 distinct CDR3 sequences; only one count was recorded for roughly 26% of them. Less than 8.5% of the sample lies in the top ten. Explained via the paper, the time point label denotes: pre-pandemic baseline sample and day 111 after first positive SARS-CoV-2 test. The source material was a blood sample, sampled at baseline and between days 110 and 120 from a kidney transplant recipient. All receptors come from a male patient between 25 and 39 years old who had COVID-19 and was a kidney transplant recipient. After transplantation, some T cells may belong to the graft donor instead of the recipient.

About this clonotype itself: A much larger clone lies one base from this, so it may be a read error. The V and J genes are TRBV5-5 and TRBJ2-1; 7 nucleotides align to TRBD2. Germline CDR1 reads SGHKS; CDR2 reads YYEKEE (reference sequence). There are 18 residues in the CDR3. CDR3 protein: CASSQGDPSGRAYNKQFF. CDR3 coding DNA: TGTGCCAGCAGTCAAGGTGACCCTAGCGGAAGGGCCTACAATAAGCAGTTCTTC.

In regard to this clonotype: One end of the junction fails to match germline, which may point to a read error. The chain carries TRBV5-8 and TRBJ1-2; D is uncertain. The CDR3 sequence is 16 residues long. Germline CDR1 reads SGHTS; CDR2 reads YDEGEE. The CDR3 nucleotides are TGCGCCAGCCATGCCTATCATCCACGAAAGACCTATGTCTACACCTTC. It translates to CASHAYHPRKTYVYTF.

Only one count was recorded for this clonotype. This may arise from a read error, as a much more abundant clone is one base away. This rearrangement joins TRBV18 to TRBJ2-7; D is possibly TRBD2 (6 bases). The tail of the sequence fits TRBJ2-5 better, so the J call may be wrong. Germline CDR1 reads KGHSH; CDR2 reads LQKENI. The CDR3 is 16 residues long. CDR3 DNA sequence: TGTACCAGCTCACTCTACTCCGGGACTCGTGAAGAGACCCAGTACTTC. This gives the protein CTSSLYSGTREETQYF.

This clonotype was counted many times. The chain joins TRBV6-5 to TRBJ1-2, with D possibly matching TRBD1 (5 bases). This CDR3 has 17 amino acids. V shed 5 bases and J shed 4 bases, with 23 bases lying between them. Germline CDR1 and CDR2: MNHEY and SVGAGI. This CDR3 is CASSGTQECRKTYGYTF. The CDR3 DNA sequence: TGTGCCAGCAGTGGGACGCAGGAATGTAGAAAGACCTATGGCTACACCTTC.

This clonotype came up many times. The rearrangement uses TRBV6-5 and TRBJ1-2; D unresolved. The germline V and J ends were trimmed by 0 bases and 4 bases, with 12 bases remaining between them. The CDR3 runs to 15 residues. Germline CDR1 and CDR2: MNHEY and SVGAGI. The CDR3 nucleotides read TGTGCCAGCAGTTACTCGTTGTCAGTACCCTATGGCTACACCTTC. Its protein is CASSYSLSVPYGYTF.

With regard to this clonotype: A much larger clone differs from this one at a single base, so this may be a read error. This rearrangement joins TRBV7-2 to TRBJ2-3; possibly TRBD2 for D (6 bases). The V gene lost 5 bases and the J gene lost 1 base, with 10 bases spanning the gap. Germline CDR1 is SGHTA and CDR2 is FQGNSA. The CDR3 covers 14 residues. The CDR3 is CASSLQRGTDTQYF. The CDR3 DNA follows: TGTGCCAGCAGCCTACAGCGGGGCACAGATACGCAGTATTTT.

This clonotype appeared many times. V is TRBV2 and J is TRBJ1-4, with TRBD1 matching 8 bases. J lost 5 bases, V lost 8 bases, and 10 bases had no gene match. Germline CDR1 and CDR2: SNHLY and FYNNEI. The CDR3 consists of 15 residues. As DNA, the CDR3 is TGTGCCAGCGGAGACAGGGGCGTTCAAAATGAAAAACTGTTTTTT. Amino acid sequence: CASGDRGVQNEKLFF.

A note on this clonotype: A much larger clone differs from this one at a single base, so this may be a read error. The chain uses TRBV7-9 and TRBJ1-2; D is undetermined. Germline V gene data show CDR1 as SEHNR and CDR2 as FQNEAQ (reference sequence). V lost 5 bases to trimming and J lost 4 bases, with 23 bases between them. The CDR3 consists of 17 residues. The CDR3 here is CASSRPQYHGKAYGYTF. CDR3 sequence (DNA): TGTGCCAGCAGCCGACCACAATACCATGGAAAGGCCTATGGCTACACCTTC.

The gene calls are TRBV21-1 and TRBJ2-3; whether TRBD2, the table's D call, matches the DNA was not checked. TRBV21-1 is reported as a pseudogene. The length of the CDR3 is 17 residues. CDR3 nucleotide sequence: TGTGCCAGCAGGGGTATGCTAGCTACAGTCACGCAAGATACGCAGTATTTT. Translated: CASRGMLATVTQDTQYF.

The chain is built from TRBV5-1 and TRBJ2-1; 9 bases map to TRBD1. Per germline, CDR1 SGHRS and CDR2 YFSETQ. Unmatched junction bases numbered 6, after V lost 0 bases and J lost 5 bases. CDR3 size: 16 residues. The CDR3 reads CASSLALQGADNEQFF. The CDR3 nucleotides read TGCGCCAGCAGCTTGGCACTACAGGGGGCCGACAATGAGCAGTTCTTC.

With respect to this clonotype: A read error is likely here: a far larger clone is one base away. V and J are TRBV6-1 and TRBJ1-5; 7 bases align to TRBD1. The CDR3 extends over 13 amino acids. With 11 bases clipped from V and 0 bases from J, the junction kept 4 bases outside the gene matches. Germline V gene sequence: CDR1 MNHNS, CDR2 SASEGT. CDR3 amino acids: CAARGDSNQPQHF. CDR3 bases: TGTGCCGCCAGGGGGGATAGCAATCAGCCCCAGCATTTT.

This clonotype occurred many times. CDR3 sequence reads: CASRVYLATVMQDTQYF. The CDR3 region has the DNA TGTGCCAGCAGGGTGTACTTAGCTACAGTCATGCAAGATACGCAGTATTTT. The chain recombines TRBV21-1 with TRBJ2-3. TRBV21-1 is recorded as a pseudogene. CDR3 length: 17 amino acids.

This clonotype came up many times. The chain joins TRBV20-1 to TRBJ2-5; the match to TRBD2 covers 9 bases. CDR3 size: 15 residues. The V and J ends lost 0 bases and 3 bases, in that order; junction bases with no gene match: 5. The V gene's germline CDR1 is DFQATT and CDR2 SNEGSKA (reference sequence). The CDR3 spells CSAREPGLAKETQYF. In DNA form, the CDR3 reads TGCAGTGCTAGAGAACCGGGACTAGCTAAAGAGACCCAGTACTTC.

This clonotype was observed many times. The chain has TRBV7-9 and TRBJ1-2; possibly TRBD1 for D (6 bases). The V and J ends lost 2 bases and 3 bases respectively, with 13 bases between them. The CDR3 runs 15 residues. Germline V gene lookup returns CDR1 SEHNR and CDR2 FQNEAQ (reference sequence). CDR3 DNA: TGTGCCAGCAGCTTAAGAGAACAGGGAGACTATGGCTACACCTTC. Translation gives CASSLREQGDYGYTF.

In its sample, this clonotype was seen a few times. This sequence joins TRBV20-1 and TRBJ2-7; D unclear. Germline V gives CDR1 DFQATT, CDR2 SNEGSKA (reference sequence). The CDR3 has 10 residues. The V end lost 7 bases, the J end lost 7 bases, and 11 bases lay between the germline ends. CDR3 bases: TGCAGTGTTAAGTCTGGTGAGCAGTACTTC. Translation: CSVKSGEQYF.

The rearrangement uses TRBV4-2 and TRBJ2-1; 7 bases align to TRBD2. The V segment lost 11 bases and the J segment 2 bases; nucleotides outside the gene matches: 21. The CDR3 contains 18 residues. Looked up from germline, CDR1 is LGHNA and CDR2 is YNFKEQ. CDR3 residues: CAGNQEDTLSGAYNEQFF. DNA of the CDR3: TGTGCCGGCAACCAAGAGGATACTTTGAGCGGGGCCTACAATGAGCAGTTCTTC.

With regard to this clonotype: At one end, the junction sequence differs from germline, possibly due to a read error. In nucleotides, the CDR3 is TGCGCCAGCAGTGTACCTTACACTTCTAGAAAGACCTATGGCCACACCTTC. It encodes CASSVPYTSRKTYGHTF. This chain connects TRBV10-2 to TRBJ1-2; D unclear. The CDR3 extends over 17 amino acids. Germline values: CDR1 WSHSY, CDR2 SAAADI.

This clonotype was seen many times. CDR3 DNA: TGTGCCAGCAGTTTACATTGCTCTATGCGAAAGACCTATGGCTACACCTTC. Translating gives CASSLHCSMRKTYGYTF. This chain connects TRBV6-5 to TRBJ1-2; no definite D call. This CDR3 contains 17 residues. Germline CDR1 MNHEY, CDR2 SVGAGI. V lost 4 bases to trimming and J lost 4 bases, with 22 bases between them.

With respect to this clonotype: One base away lies a much larger clone, so this may be a sequencing read error. This chain's CDR3 is CASRTGLAGAYEQYF. CDR3 in DNA: TGTGCCAGCAGGACGGGACTAGCGGGAGCTTACGAGCAGTACTTC. This sequence joins TRBV2 and TRBJ2-5; 14 bases fit TRBD2. The better agreement between TRBJ2-7 and the DNA end casts doubt on the J call. The CDR3 runs to 15 residues. CDR1 and CDR2 (germline): SNHLY, FYNNEI.

The chain carries TRBV7-2 and TRBJ1-2; D is uncertain. The CDR3 consists of 17 residues. V was clipped by 5 bases and J by 4 bases, with 23 bases between them. The germline CDR1 and CDR2 sequences are SGHTA and FQGNSA. CDR3 in DNA: TGTGCCAGCAGCACCGTAGTCAGAGACGGAAAGACCTATGGCTACACCTTC. Translation gives CASSTVVRDGKTYGYTF.